This entry lists 4 T cell receptor beta chains sequenced from one sample in a study of shared clonotypes between healthy human individuals. The method was immunoSEQ multiplex PCR; TCRdb's version includes in-frame clones alone and lacks a portion of them. The sample holds approximately 1,000,000 clones; 75% to 85% are singletons and the top ten take about 0.52%. The sample taken for sequencing was memory CD4+ T cells from PBMCs. The subset here: CD45RA-negative fraction. All receptors derive from a man younger than 35 in good health. Some clones in this sample may be carry-over from other donors' samples.

CDR3 in amino acids: CASSWGANTQYF. DNA for the CDR3: TGTGCCAGCAGCTGGGGCGCAAATACGCAGTATTTT. This chain uses TRBV7-9 with TRBJ2-3, with D possibly matching TRBD1 (5 bases). Germline CDR1 and CDR2: SEHNR and FQNEAQ (reference sequence). The CDR3 extends over 12 amino acids. V lost 4 bases, J lost 7 bases, and 9 bases lay in between.

The chain joins TRBV5-5 to TRBJ2-5; D gene uncertain. V was shortened by 0 bases and J by 2 bases, with 11 bases between the two germline ends. The CDR3 is 15 amino acids. Germline values: CDR1 SGHKS, CDR2 YYEKEE (reference sequence). The CDR3 DNA is TGTGCCAGCAGCTTGGGAGGCAGACGGCAAGAGACCCAGTACTTC. Its translation is CASSLGGRRQETQYF.

The chain couples TRBV7-9 to TRBJ2-3; the match to TRBD2 covers 7 bases. Germline trimming cut 5 bases from V and 0 bases from J; bases unmatched to any gene: 5. The CDR3 is 15 amino acids. Germline V lookup: CDR1 SEHNR, CDR2 FQNEAQ (reference sequence). In DNA form, the CDR3 reads TGTGCCAGCAGCATCATAGCGGGCAGCACAGATACGCAGTATTTT. This sequence encodes CASSIIAGSTDTQYF.

The chain combines TRBV5-1 with TRBJ2-1; D is perhaps TRBD2 (5 bases). Deletions cut 1 base from V and 8 bases from J, with 7 bases between. Germline CDR1 is SGHRS and CDR2 is YFSETQ. This CDR3 is 12 amino acids long. The CDR3 nucleotides read TGCGCCAGCAGCTTGAACGGGGATGAGCAGTTCTTC. Amino acids: CASSLNGDEQFF. Based on the CDR3 plus reference TRBV5-1 and TRBJ2-1, the full variable domain is KAGVTQTPRYLIKTRGQQVTLSCSPISGHRSVSWYQQTPGQGLQFLFEYFSETQRNKGNFPGRFSGRQFSNSRSEMNVSTLELGDSALYLCASSLNGDEQFFGPGTRLTVL.